The T cell receptor (beta chain) described here comes from a study of spatial heterogeneity in lung cancer. Study overall: In the raw reads, each unique TCR and UMI combination was present more than ten times on average.

The time point: sample taken at primary tumor resection. There were 72 donors, all of them untreated patients with early-stage non-small cell lung cancer. Individual TCR cDNA molecules each bore their own unique molecular identifier. TCRdb independently ran MiXCR on the 5' RACE reads; one entry per CDR3 protein. The profile covers under 85,000 distinct CDR3 sequences, with under 8.5% appearing a single time and roughly 7.1% taken by the ten largest. There are many counts of this clonotype. What it binds is unknown. Overall study results and limits: Resection blood, more than follow-up blood, showed ubiquitous expanded tumor TCRs.

CDR3 size: 15 residues. Germline CDR1 reads SGHTA; CDR2 reads FQGNSA. V was trimmed by 5 bases and J by 0 bases, leaving 14 bases between them. This TCR came from a male donor with early-stage non-small cell lung cancer. The chain employs TRBV7-2 and TRBJ2-7; no definite D call. Sequenced here: PBMCs, sampled at surgery. The CDR3, as DNA: TGTGCCAGCAGCCTCCCCCTGGGCGACTCCTACGAGCAGTACTTC. This sequence encodes CASSLPLGDSYEQYF.